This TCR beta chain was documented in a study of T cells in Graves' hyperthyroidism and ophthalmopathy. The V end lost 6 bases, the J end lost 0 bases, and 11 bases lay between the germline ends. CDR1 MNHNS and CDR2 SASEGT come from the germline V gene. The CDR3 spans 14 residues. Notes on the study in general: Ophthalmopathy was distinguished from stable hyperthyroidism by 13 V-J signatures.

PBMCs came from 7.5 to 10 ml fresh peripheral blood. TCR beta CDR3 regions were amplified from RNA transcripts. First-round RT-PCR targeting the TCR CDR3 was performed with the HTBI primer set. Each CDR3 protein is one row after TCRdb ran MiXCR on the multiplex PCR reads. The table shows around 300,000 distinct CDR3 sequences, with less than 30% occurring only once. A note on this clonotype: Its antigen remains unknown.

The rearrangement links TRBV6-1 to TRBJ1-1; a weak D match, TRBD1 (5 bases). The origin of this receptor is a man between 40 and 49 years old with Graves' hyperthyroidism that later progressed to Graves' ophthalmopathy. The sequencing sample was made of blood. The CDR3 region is CASSQGTLNTEAFF. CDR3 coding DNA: TGTGCCAGCAGCCAGGGAACTCTGAACACTGAAGCTTTCTTT.